One and the same sample provided the 15 T cell receptor beta chains below, sequenced in a study of cytomegalovirus exposure and HLA in healthy donors. PCR primers comprised 60 Vbeta and 13 Jbeta primers. This table comes from immunoSEQ multiplex PCR, and its TCRdb copy is limited to in-frame clones, with some not included. This repertoire shows 85,000 to 100,000 clones, approximately 86% found once; its top ten account for about a tenth. The source material was PBMCs. The receptors derive from a man younger than 40 in good health and CMV-seropositive.

The chain links TRBV27 to TRBJ2-5; maybe TRBD1 (5 bases). The CDR3 covers 22 residues. The germline CDR1 and CDR2 sequences are MNHEY and SMNVEV (reference sequence). Trimming cost V 6 bases and J 4 bases, with 39 bases left between them. The CDR3 spells CASSLRSLNSWGGETEGETQYF. As DNA, the CDR3 is TGTGCCAGCAGCCTTAGGTCCCTAAACTCCTGGGGCGGCGAGACAGAAGGAGAGACCCAGTACTTC.

The genes are TRBV5-1 and TRBJ1-1; the D gene is possibly TRBD1 (5 bases). Trimming pared 0 bases from V and 1 base from J, leaving 10 bases between. The CDR3 sequence is 15 residues long. The germline V gene has CDR1 SGHRS and CDR2 YFSETQ. CDR3 in DNA: TGCGCCAGCAGCTTGGTCCCCGGGGGGAACACTGAAGCTTTCTTT. It specifies CASSLVPGGNTEAFF.

The chain joins TRBV5-1 to TRBJ2-1; 7 bases fit TRBD1. V lost 0 bases, J lost 8 bases, and 14 bases stayed unmatched. Germline V gives CDR1 SGHRS, CDR2 YFSETQ. The CDR3 has 17 amino acids. Here the CDR3 reads CASSLESPTGVGDEQFF. CDR3 DNA: TGCGCCAGCAGCTTGGAGAGCCCAACAGGGGTGGGCGATGAGCAGTTCTTC.

The CDR3 region has the DNA TGTGCCAGCAGTGAAGGACTAGCGGGACGTGGAGATACGCAGTATTTT. This encodes CASSEGLAGRGDTQYF. The rearrangement joins TRBV6-4 to TRBJ2-3; 12 positions agree with TRBD2. The junction had 6 bases not matched to a gene; V was cut back by 3 bases and J by 5 bases. There are 16 residues in the CDR3. CDR1 is MRHNA, CDR2 SNTAGT, per germline.

This clone occurred once. V and J are TRBV28 and TRBJ1-2; 7 positions match TRBD1. Germline V gives CDR1 MDHEN, CDR2 SYDVKM. After removal of 3 bases from V and 2 bases from J, the junction contained 6 bases not matched to a gene. The CDR3 is 15 residues long. This chain's CDR3 is CASSFLAGGNYGYTF. The CDR3 DNA reads TGTGCCAGCAGTTTCTTGGCAGGGGGGAACTATGGCTACACCTTC.

The J gene is TRBJ1-5, the V gene TRBV12-2; whether TRBD1, the table's D call, matches the DNA was not checked. TRBV12-2 is noted as a pseudogene. The CDR3 has 17 amino acids. The CDR3 is CASRLVLSTGSNQPQHF. CDR3 DNA: TGTGCAAGTCGCTTAGTTTTATCCACAGGGAGCAATCAGCCCCAGCATTTT.

This clone was detected a few times. This chain joins TRBV5-1 and TRBJ2-2; 7 nucleotides line up with TRBD2. The V segment lost 1 base and the J segment 5 bases; nucleotides outside the gene matches: 8. This CDR3 region has 16 residues. The germline CDR1 and CDR2 sequences are SGHRS and YFSETQ. CDR3 in amino acids: CASSLLAGVGTGELFF. CDR3 DNA: TGCGCCAGCAGCTTGTTGGCGGGAGTAGGAACCGGGGAGCTGTTTTTT.

This rearrangement joins TRBV5-1 to TRBJ2-7; 7 bases are a match to TRBD1. The CDR3 totals 14 residues. V lost 0 bases, J lost 4 bases, and 4 bases stayed unmatched. Germline CDR1 SGHRS, CDR2 YFSETQ. The DNA of the CDR3 is TGCGCCAGCAGCTTGGAGGCAGGGGGTTACGAGCAGTACTTC. The encoded protein is CASSLEAGGYEQYF. Full variable domain (outside the CDR3, taken from reference TRBV5-1 and TRBJ2-7): KAGVTQTPRYLIKTRGQQVTLSCSPISGHRSVSWYQQTPGQGLQFLFEYFSETQRNKGNFPGRFSGRQFSNSRSEMNVSTLELGDSALYLCASSLEAGGYEQYFGPGTRLTVT.

The rearrangement joins TRBV7-3 to TRBJ2-1; D is unclear. Germline assignment: CDR1 SGHTA and CDR2 FQGTGA. Trimming shortened V by 2 bases and J by 1 base, and 6 bases separated the two germline ends. The CDR3 spans 14 residues. CDR3 sequence: CASSLPGSYNEQFF. The CDR3 bases are TGTGCCAGCAGCTTACCAGGTTCCTACAATGAGCAGTTCTTC.

The chain links TRBV18 to TRBJ1-1, with TRBD1 matching 7 bases. This CDR3 has 13 amino acids. With 8 bases clipped from V and 4 bases from J, the junction kept 7 bases outside the gene matches. The germline CDR1 and CDR2 sequences are KGHSH and LQKENI. The DNA for the CDR3 is TGTGCCAGCCTTGACAGGGTATTCACTGAAGCTTTCTTT. This codes for CASLDRVFTEAFF.

The chain has TRBV2 and TRBJ2-1; tentatively, D is TRBD2 (5 bases). This CDR3 comprises 17 residues. V was cut by 0 bases and J by 6 bases, with 18 bases left in between. Germline values: CDR1 SNHLY, CDR2 FYNNEI. DNA of the CDR3: TGTGCCAGCAGTGAAGCGCCCGGCAGCGGAACATCCAATGAGCAGTTCTTC. The encoded protein is CASSEAPGSGTSNEQFF.

In this sample, this clone turned up a few times. The chain employs TRBV7-3 and TRBJ1-1; D call uncertain. The CDR3 is 13 amino acids. CDR1 SGHTA and CDR2 FQGTGA come from the germline V gene. V lost 6 bases and J 1 base, leaving 9 bases between the germline ends. The CDR3 nucleotides read TGTGCCAGCAGATTTAGCAGGAACACTGAAGCTTTCTTT. Protein product: CASRFSRNTEAFF.

V usage is TRBV11-3 and J usage is TRBJ1-1; perhaps TRBD1 as D (6 bases). Germline lookup yields CDR1 SGHNT and CDR2 YENEEA. The CDR3 has 13 amino acids. Trimming removed 4 bases at V and 8 bases at J, with 14 bases between. The CDR3 DNA reads TGTGCCAGCAGCTCGACTCGGACAGACGAAGCTTTCTTT. The encoded protein is CASSSTRTDEAFF.

V gene TRBV18 combines with J gene TRBJ2-1; TRBD2 is a possible D gene (5 bases). The CDR3 is 16 amino acids. Germline V gives CDR1 KGHSH, CDR2 LQKENI. Trimming took 3 bases from V and 5 from J, leaving 17 bases between them. Here the CDR3 DNA reads TGTGCCAGCTCACCCTTAGAAGCGGCCAGCAACAATGAGCAGTTCTTC. Its protein is CASSPLEAASNNEQFF.

This chain connects TRBV18 to TRBJ2-5; D might be TRBD1 (5 bases). The CDR3 totals 13 residues. Germline CDR1 and CDR2: KGHSH and LQKENI. V was clipped by 2 bases and J by 4 bases, with 8 bases between them. The CDR3 coding sequence is TGTGCCAGCTCACCAAGGGGTTTAGAGACCCAGTACTTC. Translated, it gives CASSPRGLETQYF.